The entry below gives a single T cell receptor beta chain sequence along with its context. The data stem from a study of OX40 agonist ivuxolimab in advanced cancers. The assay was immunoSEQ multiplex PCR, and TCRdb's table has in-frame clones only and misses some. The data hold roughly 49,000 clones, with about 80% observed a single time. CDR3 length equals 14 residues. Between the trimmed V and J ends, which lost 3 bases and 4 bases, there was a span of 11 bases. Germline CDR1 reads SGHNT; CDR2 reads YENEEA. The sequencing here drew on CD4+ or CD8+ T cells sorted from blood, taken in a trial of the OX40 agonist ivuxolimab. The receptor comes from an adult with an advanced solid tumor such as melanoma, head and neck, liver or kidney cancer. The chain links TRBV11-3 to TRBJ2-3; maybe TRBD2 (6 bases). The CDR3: CASSFRTGADTQYF. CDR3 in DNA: TGTGCCAGCAGCTTTAGGACGGGGGCAGATACGCAGTATTTT.